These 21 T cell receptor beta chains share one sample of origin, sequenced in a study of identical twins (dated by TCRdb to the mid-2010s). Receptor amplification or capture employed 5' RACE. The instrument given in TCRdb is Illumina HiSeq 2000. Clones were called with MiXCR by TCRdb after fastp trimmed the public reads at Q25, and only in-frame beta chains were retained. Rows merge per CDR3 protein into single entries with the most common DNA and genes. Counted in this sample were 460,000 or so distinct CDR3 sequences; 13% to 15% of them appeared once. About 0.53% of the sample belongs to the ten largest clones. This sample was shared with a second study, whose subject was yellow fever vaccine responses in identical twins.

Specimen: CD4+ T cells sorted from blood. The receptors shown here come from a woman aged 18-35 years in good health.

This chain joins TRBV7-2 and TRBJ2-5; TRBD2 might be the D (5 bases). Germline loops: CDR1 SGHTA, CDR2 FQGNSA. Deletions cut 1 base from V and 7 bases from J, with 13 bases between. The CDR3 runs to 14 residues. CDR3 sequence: CASSLDGDYGTQYF. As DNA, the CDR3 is TGTGCCAGCAGCTTAGACGGAGACTACGGGACCCAGTACTTC. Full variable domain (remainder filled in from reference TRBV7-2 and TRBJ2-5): GAGVSQSPSNKVTEKGKDVELRCDPISGHTALYWYRQSLGQGLEFLIYFQGNSAPDKSGLPSDRFSAERTGGSVSTLTIQRTQQEDSAVYLCASSLDGDYGTQYFGPGTRLLVL.

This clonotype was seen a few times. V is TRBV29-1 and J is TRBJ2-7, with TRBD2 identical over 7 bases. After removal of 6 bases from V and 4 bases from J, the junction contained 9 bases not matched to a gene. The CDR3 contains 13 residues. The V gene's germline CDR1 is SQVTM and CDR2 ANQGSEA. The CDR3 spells CSVGGVGLYEQYF. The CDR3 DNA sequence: TGCAGCGTGGGTGGGGTGGGACTATACGAGCAGTACTTC.

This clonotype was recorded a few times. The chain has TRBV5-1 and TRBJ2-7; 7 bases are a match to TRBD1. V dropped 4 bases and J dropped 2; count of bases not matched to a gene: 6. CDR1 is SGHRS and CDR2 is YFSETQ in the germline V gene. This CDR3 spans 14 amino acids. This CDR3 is CASSNPGTAYEQYF. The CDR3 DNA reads TGCGCCAGCAGCAACCCCGGGACAGCCTACGAGCAGTACTTC.

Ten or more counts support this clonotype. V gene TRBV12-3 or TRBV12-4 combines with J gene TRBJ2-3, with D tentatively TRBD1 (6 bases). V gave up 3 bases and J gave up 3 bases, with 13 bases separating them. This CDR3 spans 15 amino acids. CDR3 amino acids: CASSFGQPQTDTQYF. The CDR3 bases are TGTGCCAGCAGTTTCGGACAGCCCCAGACAGATACGCAGTATTTT.

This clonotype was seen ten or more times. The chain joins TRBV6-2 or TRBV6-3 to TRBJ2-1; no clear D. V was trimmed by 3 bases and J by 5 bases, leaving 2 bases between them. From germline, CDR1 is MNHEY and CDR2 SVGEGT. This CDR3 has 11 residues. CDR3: CASSYDNEQFF. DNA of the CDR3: TGTGCCAGCAGTTATGACAATGAGCAGTTCTTC.

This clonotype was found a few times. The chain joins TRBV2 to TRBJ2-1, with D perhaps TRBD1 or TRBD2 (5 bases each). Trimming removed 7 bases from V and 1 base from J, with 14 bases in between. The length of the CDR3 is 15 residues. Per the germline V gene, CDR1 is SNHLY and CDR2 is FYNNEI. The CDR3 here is CASTFSEGSYNEQFF. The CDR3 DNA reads TGTGCCAGCACCTTTAGCGAGGGGTCCTACAATGAGCAGTTCTTC.

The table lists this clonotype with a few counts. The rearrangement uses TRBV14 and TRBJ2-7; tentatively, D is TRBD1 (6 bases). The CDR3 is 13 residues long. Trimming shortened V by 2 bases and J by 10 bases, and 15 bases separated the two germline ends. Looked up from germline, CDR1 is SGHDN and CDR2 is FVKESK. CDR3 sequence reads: CASSQLGQGIQYF. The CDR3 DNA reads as TGTGCCAGCAGCCAACTCGGGCAGGGGATACAGTACTTC.

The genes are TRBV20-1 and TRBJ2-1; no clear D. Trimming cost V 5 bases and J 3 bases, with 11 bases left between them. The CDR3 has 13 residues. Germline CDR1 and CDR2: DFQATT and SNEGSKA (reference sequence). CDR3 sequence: CSAPSPFYNEQFF. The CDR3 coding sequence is TGCAGTGCTCCAAGTCCTTTCTACAATGAGCAGTTCTTC.

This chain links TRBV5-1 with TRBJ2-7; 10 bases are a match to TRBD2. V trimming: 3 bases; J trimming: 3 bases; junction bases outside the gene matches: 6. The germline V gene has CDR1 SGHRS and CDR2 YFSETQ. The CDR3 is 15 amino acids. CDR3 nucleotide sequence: TGCGCCAGCAGCTCCGGACTAGCGGACCACTACGAGCAGTACTTC. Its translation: CASSSGLADHYEQYF.

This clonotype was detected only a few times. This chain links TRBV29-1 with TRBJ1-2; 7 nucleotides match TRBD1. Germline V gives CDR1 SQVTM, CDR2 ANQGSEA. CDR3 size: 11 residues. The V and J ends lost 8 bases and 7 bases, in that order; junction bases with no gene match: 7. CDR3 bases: TGCAGCCTTAGGACAGGTCTTGGCTACACCTTC. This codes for CSLRTGLGYTF.

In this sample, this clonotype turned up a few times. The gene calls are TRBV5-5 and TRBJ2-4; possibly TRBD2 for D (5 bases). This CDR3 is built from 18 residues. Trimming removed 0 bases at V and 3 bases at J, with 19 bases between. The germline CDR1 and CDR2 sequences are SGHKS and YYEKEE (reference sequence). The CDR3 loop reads CASSLAALRDIGKNIQYF. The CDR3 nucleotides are TGTGCCAGCAGCTTGGCTGCGCTTCGGGATATAGGCAAAAACATTCAGTACTTC.

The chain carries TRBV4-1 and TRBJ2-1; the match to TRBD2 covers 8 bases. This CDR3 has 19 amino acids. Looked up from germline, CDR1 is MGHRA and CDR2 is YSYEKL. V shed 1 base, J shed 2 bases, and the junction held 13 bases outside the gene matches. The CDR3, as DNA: TGCGCCAGCAGCCAAGGTCAACCTAGCGGGCCTATAGCCTACAATGAGCAGTTCTTC. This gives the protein CASSQGQPSGPIAYNEQFF.

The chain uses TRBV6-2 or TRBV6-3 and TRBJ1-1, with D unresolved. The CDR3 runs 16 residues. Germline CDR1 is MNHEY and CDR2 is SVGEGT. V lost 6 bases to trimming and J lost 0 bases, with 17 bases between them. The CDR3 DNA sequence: TGTGCCAGCAGCCACGACTGGGGAGTCATGAACACTGAAGCTTTCTTT. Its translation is CASSHDWGVMNTEAFF.

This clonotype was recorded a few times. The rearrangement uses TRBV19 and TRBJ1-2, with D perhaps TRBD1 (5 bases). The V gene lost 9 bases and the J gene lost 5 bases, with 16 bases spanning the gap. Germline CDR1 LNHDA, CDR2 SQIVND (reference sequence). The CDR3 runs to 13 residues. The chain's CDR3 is CASDTGFGYGYTF. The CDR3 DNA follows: TGTGCCAGCGATACAGGATTTGGGTATGGCTACACCTTC.

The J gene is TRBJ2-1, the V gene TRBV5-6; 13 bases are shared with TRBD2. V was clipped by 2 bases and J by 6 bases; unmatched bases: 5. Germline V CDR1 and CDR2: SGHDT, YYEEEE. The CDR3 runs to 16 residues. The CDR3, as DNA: TGTGCCAGCAGCTTTGTCCGGACTAGCGGGAGCAATGAGCAGTTCTTC. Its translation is CASSFVRTSGSNEQFF.

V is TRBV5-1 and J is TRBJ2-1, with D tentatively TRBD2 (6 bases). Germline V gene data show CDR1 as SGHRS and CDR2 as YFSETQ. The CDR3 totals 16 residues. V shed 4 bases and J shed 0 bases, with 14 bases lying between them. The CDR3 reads CASSPVAVLSYNEQFF. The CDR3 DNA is TGCGCCAGCAGCCCAGTAGCGGTACTCTCCTACAATGAGCAGTTCTTC.

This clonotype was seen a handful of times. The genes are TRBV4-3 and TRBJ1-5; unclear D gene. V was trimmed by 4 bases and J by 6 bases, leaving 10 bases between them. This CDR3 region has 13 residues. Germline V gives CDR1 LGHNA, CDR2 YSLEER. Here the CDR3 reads CASSLSVSQPQHF. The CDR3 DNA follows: TGCGCCAGCAGCCTTTCAGTGAGTCAGCCCCAGCATTTT.

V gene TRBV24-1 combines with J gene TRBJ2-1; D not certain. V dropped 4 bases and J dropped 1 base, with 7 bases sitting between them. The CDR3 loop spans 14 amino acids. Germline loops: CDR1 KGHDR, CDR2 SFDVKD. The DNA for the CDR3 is TGTGCCACCAGTGACCACCTTTCCTACAATGAGCAGTTCTTC. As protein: CATSDHLSYNEQFF.

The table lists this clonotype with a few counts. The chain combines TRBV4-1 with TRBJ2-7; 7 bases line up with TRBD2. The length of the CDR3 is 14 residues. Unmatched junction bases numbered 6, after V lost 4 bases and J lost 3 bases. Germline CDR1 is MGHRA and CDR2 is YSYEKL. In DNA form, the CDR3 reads TGCGCCAGCAGCCCCCGGCTAGCGGTCTACGAGCAGTACTTC. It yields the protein CASSPRLAVYEQYF.

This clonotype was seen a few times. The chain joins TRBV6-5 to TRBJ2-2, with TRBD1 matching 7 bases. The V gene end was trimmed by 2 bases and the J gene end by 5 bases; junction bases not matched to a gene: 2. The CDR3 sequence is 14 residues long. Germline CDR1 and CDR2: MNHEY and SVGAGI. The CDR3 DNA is TGTGCCAGCAGTTACCTGACAGGGACCGGGGAGCTGTTTTTT. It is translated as CASSYLTGTGELFF.

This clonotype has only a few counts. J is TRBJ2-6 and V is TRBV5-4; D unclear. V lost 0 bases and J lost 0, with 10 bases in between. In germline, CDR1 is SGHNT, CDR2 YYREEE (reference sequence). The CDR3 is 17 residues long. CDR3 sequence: CASSLGKGGSGANVLTF. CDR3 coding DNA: TGTGCCAGCAGCTTGGGAAAAGGTGGCTCTGGGGCCAACGTCCTGACTTTC.